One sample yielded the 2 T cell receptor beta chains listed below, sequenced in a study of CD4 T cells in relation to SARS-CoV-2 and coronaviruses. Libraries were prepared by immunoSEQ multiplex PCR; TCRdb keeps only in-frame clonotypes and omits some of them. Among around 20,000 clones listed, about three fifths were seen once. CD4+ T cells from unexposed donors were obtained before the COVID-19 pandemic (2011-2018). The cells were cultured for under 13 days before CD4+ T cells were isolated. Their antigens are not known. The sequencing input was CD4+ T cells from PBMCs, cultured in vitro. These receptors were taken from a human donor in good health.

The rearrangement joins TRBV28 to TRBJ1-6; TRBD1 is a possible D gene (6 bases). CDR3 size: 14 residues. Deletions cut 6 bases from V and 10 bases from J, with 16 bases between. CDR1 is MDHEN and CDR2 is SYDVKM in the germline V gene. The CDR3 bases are TGTGCCAGCAGATCACAGGGTAACGGATCACCCCTCCACTTT. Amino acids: CASRSQGNGSPLHF.

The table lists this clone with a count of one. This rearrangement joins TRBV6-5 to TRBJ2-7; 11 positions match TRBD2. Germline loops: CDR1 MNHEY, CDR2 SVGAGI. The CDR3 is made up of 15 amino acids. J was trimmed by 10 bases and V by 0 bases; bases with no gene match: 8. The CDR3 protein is CASSYSWVAGGYQYF. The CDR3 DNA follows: TGTGCCAGCAGTTACTCGTGGGTAGCGGGGGGGTACCAGTACTTC.